The T cell receptor beta chain under discussion was sequenced for a study of early T cells in non-severe SARS-CoV-2 infection. Study background: Alpha and beta chains were unpaired, from unsorted whole-blood bulk RNA. Study conclusions and caveats: Matching against VDJdb likely underestimated virus-specific expansions, favoring anti-spike CD8.

This clonotype was seen a handful of times. Its antigen is as yet unknown. Unique molecular identifiers were added to individual cDNA molecules. One entry per CDR3 protein, called by TCRdb with MiXCR from the 5' RACE reads. The repertoire holds around 70,000 distinct CDR3 sequences, with roughly 16% as singletons. The receptor comes from an adult who was a healthcare worker with PCR-confirmed SARS-CoV-2 infection or an uninfected control (not recorded which). Sequencing used whole blood.

The CDR3 region has the DNA TGCAGCGTCGAGGACGGGAGCAATCAGCCCCAGCATTTT. Its protein product is CSVEDGSNQPQHF. The genes are TRBV29-1 and TRBJ1-5; no clear D gene. CDR3 size: 13 residues. Germline V CDR1 and CDR2: SQVTM, ANQGSEA. Trimming took off 6 bases at V and 1 base at J, with 10 bases between the two ends.